Each of the 23 T cell receptor beta chains below was sequenced from the same sample in a study of STAT3 mutations in large granular lymphocyte leukemia. Method: immunoSEQ multiplex PCR; TCRdb's copy keeps in-frame clones and lacks some. The sample records about 9,400 clones, around nine tenths being singletons. These TCRs are of unknown antigen specificity. Study-wide results and caveats: In T-cell large granular lymphocyte leukemia, about half of patients showed multiple immunodominant subclonotypes.

The sequenced material came from peripheral blood mononuclear cells. The receptors derive from an older man with T-cell large granular lymphocyte leukemia. Some clones in this sample may be carry-over from other donors' samples.

The chain recombines TRBV4-1 with TRBJ1-5; D not certain. This CDR3 comprises 13 residues. V was trimmed by 4 bases and J by 3 bases, leaving 7 bases between them. Germline CDR1 and CDR2: MGHRA and YSYEKL. For the CDR3, the DNA is TGCGCCAGCAGCCCCGAGTTCAATCAGCCCCAGCATTTT. Translation gives CASSPEFNQPQHF.

The chain combines TRBV7-3 with TRBJ2-3; D not resolved. CDR3 length: 14 residues. V was clipped by 2 bases and J by 6 bases, with 12 bases between them. Germline values: CDR1 SGHTA, CDR2 FQGTGA. The DNA of the CDR3 is TGTGCCAGCAGCTTACGGGTCGGCCGGGATACGCAGTATTTT. Residues: CASSLRVGRDTQYF. Supplemented by reference TRBV7-3 and TRBJ2-3, the full variable domain reads GAGVSQTPSNKVTEKGKYVELRCDPISGHTALYWYRQSLGQGPEFLIYFQGTGAADDSGLPNDRFFAVRPEGSVSTLKIQRTERGDSAVYLCASSLRVGRDTQYFGPGTRLTVL.

This chain uses TRBV7-2 with TRBJ2-3, with D uncertain. CDR1 SGHTA and CDR2 FQGNSA come from the germline V gene. This CDR3 contains 15 residues. V was clipped by 1 base and J by 2 bases, with 10 bases between them. This CDR3 reads CASSLVSSTTDTQYF. For the CDR3, the DNA is TGTGCCAGCAGCTTAGTAAGTTCTACCACAGATACGCAGTATTTT.

In DNA form, the CDR3 reads TGTGCCAGCAGCGCCACAGACGGTAGGGGCTACACCTTC. Translating gives CASSATDGRGYTF. This chain connects TRBV9 to TRBJ1-2; no reliable D call. This CDR3 contains 13 residues. The germline CDR1 and CDR2 sequences are SGDLS and YYNGEE. V lost 3 bases and J 8 bases, leaving 14 bases between the germline ends.

The V gene is TRBV18, the J gene TRBJ2-7; D may be TRBD1 (6 bases). CDR3 length equals 13 residues. V lost 1 base and J lost 6, with 10 bases in between. Looked up from germline, CDR1 is KGHSH and CDR2 is LQKENI. The CDR3 bases are TGTGCCAGCTCACCACTTCAGGGGATCGAGCAGTACTTC. This sequence encodes CASSPLQGIEQYF.

V gene TRBV7-2 combines with J gene TRBJ1-5, with 7 bases lining up with TRBD1. This CDR3 spans 14 amino acids. Trimming removed 5 bases from V and 1 base from J; junction bases left unmatched: 2. Germline V gives CDR1 SGHTA, CDR2 FQGNSA. CDR3 sequence reads: CASSPDRSNQPQHF. As DNA, the CDR3 is TGTGCCAGCAGCCCGGACAGGAGCAATCAGCCCCAGCATTTT.

This sequence joins TRBV7-9 and TRBJ2-7, with 8 bases identical to TRBD2. Per germline, CDR1 SEHNR and CDR2 FQNEAQ (reference sequence). Trimming cost V 1 base and J 8 bases; bases outside gene matches: 1. CDR3 length equals 12 residues. For the CDR3, the DNA is TGTGCCAGCAGCTTAGAGCGGGGGAAGCAGTACTTC. Protein product: CASSLERGKQYF.

The rearrangement joins TRBV19 to TRBJ2-6; D is uncertain. Germline-derived CDR1 and CDR2 are LNHDA and SQIVND (reference sequence). The CDR3 runs 16 residues. Trimming pared 6 bases from V and 1 base from J, leaving 13 bases between. The CDR3 sequence: CASSNGRRSGANVLTF. CDR3 sequence (DNA): TGTGCCAGTAGCAATGGACGGCGGTCTGGGGCCAACGTCCTGACTTTC.

The V gene is TRBV5-6, the J gene TRBJ2-7, with D hard to call. Looked up from germline, CDR1 is SGHDT and CDR2 is YYEEEE. V shed 0 bases and J shed 4 bases, with 8 bases lying between them. The CDR3 sequence is 13 residues long. This CDR3 is CASSLVVQYEQYF. The CDR3 DNA reads TGTGCCAGCAGCTTGGTAGTACAGTACGAGCAGTACTTC.

The chain has TRBV6-5 and TRBJ2-7; 11 bases line up with TRBD2. Germline V gives CDR1 MNHEY, CDR2 SVGAGI. J lost 4 bases, V lost 0 bases, and 5 bases had no gene match. The CDR3 runs to 16 residues. CDR3 DNA sequence: TGTGCCAGCAGTTACTCTAGCGGGGGGGCCGGGTACGAGCAGTACTTC. Amino acids: CASSYSSGGAGYEQYF.

The chain employs TRBV6-1 and TRBJ2-7; TRBD2 agrees at 8 bases. CDR3 length: 15 amino acids. V was pared by 7 bases and J by 1 base, with 9 bases of the junction left unmatched. The V gene's germline CDR1 is MNHNS and CDR2 SASEGT. CDR3 coding DNA: TGTGCCAGCATGGCCGGGAGCGGGGGTTCCTACGAGCAGTACTTC. Protein sequence: CASMAGSGGSYEQYF.

This chain's CDR3 is CASSYSGRIDTQYF. The CDR3 region has the DNA TGTGCCAGCAGTTACTCGGGACGGATAGATACGCAGTATTTT. The genes are TRBV6-5 and TRBJ2-3, with D perhaps matching TRBD1 or TRBD2 (5 bases each). In germline, CDR1 is MNHEY, CDR2 SVGAGI. The CDR3 runs to 14 residues. V gave up 0 bases and J gave up 5 bases, with 9 bases separating them.

The J gene is TRBJ2-3, the V gene TRBV5-1; D may be TRBD1 (6 bases). Trimming shortened V by 0 bases and J by 1 base, and 12 bases separated the two germline ends. Germline-derived CDR1 and CDR2 are SGHRS and YFSETQ. This CDR3 has 16 amino acids. The CDR3 nucleotides read TGCGCCAGCAGCTTGGCCCCAGGGGATGGCACAGATACGCAGTATTTT. Its translation is CASSLAPGDGTDTQYF.

V is TRBV18 and J is TRBJ2-3; TRBD1 aligns across 10 bases. Germline CDR1 is KGHSH and CDR2 is LQKENI. V trimming: 2 bases; J trimming: 1 base; junction bases outside the gene matches: 3. CDR3 size: 16 residues. CDR3 region: CASSPDRGLGTDTQYF. In DNA, the CDR3 is TGTGCCAGCTCACCAGACAGGGGGCTGGGCACAGATACGCAGTATTTT.

The DNA for the CDR3 is TGTGCCAGCAGCCAAGTGATAACAGTCGACCCAGATACGCAGTATTTT. Translated: CASSQVITVDPDTQYF. This chain joins TRBV14 and TRBJ2-3; D gene uncertain. The V end lost 1 base, the J end lost 4 bases, and 15 bases lay between the germline ends. The CDR3 runs to 16 residues. Per the germline V gene, CDR1 is SGHDN and CDR2 is FVKESK.

This chain connects TRBV7-9 to TRBJ1-4; 7 bases match TRBD1. The germline CDR1 and CDR2 sequences are SEHNR and FQNEAQ (reference sequence). The CDR3 totals 17 residues. With V trimmed by 4 bases and J by 6 bases, 14 bases remained unmatched. The CDR3 reads CASSSRRGRGEHEKLFF. CDR3 nucleotide sequence: TGTGCCAGCAGCTCCAGGAGGGGCAGGGGGGAACATGAAAAACTGTTTTTT.

The V call is TRBV4-3, the J call TRBJ2-3, with unresolved D. The germline V gene has CDR1 LGHNA and CDR2 YSLEER. V was pared by 0 bases and J by 2 bases, with 12 bases between. This CDR3 is 16 amino acids long. CDR3 protein: CASSQDFGTDTDTQYF. The CDR3 DNA follows: TGCGCCAGCAGCCAAGATTTTGGTACTGACACAGATACGCAGTATTTT.

The V and J genes are TRBV5-1 and TRBJ1-6; D unclear. CDR1 and CDR2 (germline): SGHRS, YFSETQ. This CDR3 is built from 15 residues. The V gene lost 4 bases and the J gene lost 0 bases, with 8 bases spanning the gap. The CDR3 bases are TGCGCCAGCAGCCAAGGGAGCTCCTATAATTCACCCCTCCACTTT. Translating it yields CASSQGSSYNSPLHF. Supplemented by reference TRBV5-1 and TRBJ1-6, the full variable domain reads KAGVTQTPRYLIKTRGQQVTLSCSPISGHRSVSWYQQTPGQGLQFLFEYFSETQRNKGNFPGRFSGRQFSNSRSEMNVSTLELGDSALYLCASSQGSSYNSPLHFGNGTRLTVT.

The chain is built from TRBV4-2 and TRBJ2-2; D assignment may be TRBD1 or TRBD2 (5 bases each). The germline V gene has CDR1 LGHNA and CDR2 YNFKEQ. The CDR3 has 16 residues. The germline V and J ends were trimmed by 0 bases and 6 bases, with 14 bases remaining between them. CDR3: CASSQDAGRGAGELFF. The CDR3 DNA follows: TGTGCCAGCAGCCAAGATGCAGGGCGAGGGGCCGGGGAGCTGTTTTTT.

Only a few counts were recorded for this clone. The chain is built from TRBV4-1 and TRBJ1-5; 7 bases are a match to TRBD1. The length of the CDR3 is 15 residues. Germline assignment: CDR1 MGHRA and CDR2 YSYEKL. J lost 6 bases, V lost 3 bases, and 8 bases had no gene match. CDR3 nucleotides: TGCGCCAGCAGCCAGACGACAGGGCATGGTCAGCCCCAGCATTTT. Translated, it gives CASSQTTGHGQPQHF.

The chain links TRBV6-6 to TRBJ2-7; perhaps TRBD2 as D (6 bases). V was pared by 4 bases and J by 3 bases, with 13 bases between. Germline CDR1 and CDR2: MNHNY and SVGAGI (reference sequence). This CDR3 spans 14 amino acids. Here the CDR3 DNA reads TGTGCCAGCAGTTTTGCGGGGACCAACTACGAGCAGTACTTC. This gives the protein CASSFAGTNYEQYF.

This chain links TRBV7-9 with TRBJ2-3; 11 bases line up with TRBD2. The germline V gene has CDR1 SEHNR and CDR2 FQNEAQ (reference sequence). The CDR3 is 16 amino acids. Trimming at V came to 8 bases and at J to 3 bases, leaving 10 bases not matched to a gene. CDR3 region: CASGYSGGAVTDTQYF. CDR3 nucleotide sequence: TGTGCCAGCGGATATAGCGGGGGGGCCGTTACAGATACGCAGTATTTT.

The chain recombines TRBV19 with TRBJ1-3; D perhaps matches TRBD1 (5 bases). The germline V gene encodes CDR1 LNHDA and CDR2 SQIVND (reference sequence). CDR3 length: 16 amino acids. Trimming stripped 5 bases from V and 0 bases from J, with 14 bases between. The DNA of the CDR3 is TGTGCCAGTAGTTCTTTGGACATACTCTCTGGAAACACCATATATTTT. Protein product: CASSSLDILSGNTIYF.